This record concerns one T cell receptor (beta chain) sequence. These data originate in a study of blood T cell repertoires in COVID-19. The wider study: In each case, the material was cDNA or gDNA derived from T cells, B-cell-depleted T cells, or PBMCs.

The CDR3 covers 14 residues. Looked up from germline, CDR1 is SEHNR and CDR2 is FQNEAQ (reference sequence). V was cut by 5 bases and J by 5 bases, with 12 bases left in between. TCRdb's copy holds only in-frame clones and misses some; the assay was immunoSEQ multiplex PCR. The table records roughly 150,000 clones, 82% of them present only once. Those who participated ranged in age from about 18 to 89 years and resided in about two dozen US areas. Two negative PCRs, clearance, or symptom resolution were required of recovered Cohort 3 donors. The J gene is TRBJ1-4, the V gene TRBV7-9; the D is unclear. This receptor was taken from a man aged 55 to 69 who had recovered from COVID-19. Sequencing was carried out using PBMCs or T cells enriched from blood (not recorded which). The CDR3 protein is CASSLGFSNEKLFF. CDR3 bases: TGTGCCAGCAGCCTCGGGTTCTCGAATGAAAAACTGTTTTTT.